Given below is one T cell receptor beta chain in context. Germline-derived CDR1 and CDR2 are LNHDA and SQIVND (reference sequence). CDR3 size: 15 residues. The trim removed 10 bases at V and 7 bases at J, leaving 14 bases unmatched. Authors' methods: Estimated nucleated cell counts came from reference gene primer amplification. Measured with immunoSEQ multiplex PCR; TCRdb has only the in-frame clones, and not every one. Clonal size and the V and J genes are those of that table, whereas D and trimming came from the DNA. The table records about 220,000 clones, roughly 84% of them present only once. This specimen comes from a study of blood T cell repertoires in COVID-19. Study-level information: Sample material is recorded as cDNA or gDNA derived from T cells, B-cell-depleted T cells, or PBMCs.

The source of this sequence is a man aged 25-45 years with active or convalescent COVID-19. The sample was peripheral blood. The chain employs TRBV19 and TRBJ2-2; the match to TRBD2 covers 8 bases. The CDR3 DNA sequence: TGTGCCACCCTGGGTTCGGGGGGGGGTCACGGGGAGCTGTTTTTT. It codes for CATLGSGGGHGELFF.